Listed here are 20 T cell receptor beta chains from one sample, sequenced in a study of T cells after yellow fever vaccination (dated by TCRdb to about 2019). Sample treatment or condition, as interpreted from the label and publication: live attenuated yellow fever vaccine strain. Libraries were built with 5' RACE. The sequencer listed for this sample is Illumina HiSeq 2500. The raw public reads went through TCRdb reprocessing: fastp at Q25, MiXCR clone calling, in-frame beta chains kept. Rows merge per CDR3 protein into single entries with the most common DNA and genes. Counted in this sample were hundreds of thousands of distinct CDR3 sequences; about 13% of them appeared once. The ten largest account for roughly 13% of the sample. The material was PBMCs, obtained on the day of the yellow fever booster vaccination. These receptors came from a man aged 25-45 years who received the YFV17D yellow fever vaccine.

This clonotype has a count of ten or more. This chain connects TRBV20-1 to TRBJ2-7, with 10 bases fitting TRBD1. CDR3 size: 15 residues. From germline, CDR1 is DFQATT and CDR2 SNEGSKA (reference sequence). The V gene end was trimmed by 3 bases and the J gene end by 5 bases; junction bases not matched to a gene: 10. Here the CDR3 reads CSASNRDRGVHEQYF. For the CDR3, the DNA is TGCAGTGCTAGCAACCGGGACAGGGGTGTCCACGAGCAGTACTTC.

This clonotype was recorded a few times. In DNA, the CDR3 is TGTGCCAGCAGCCCAGGACCTCGAAAAAGCACAGATACGCAGTATTTT. Translation gives CASSPGPRKSTDTQYF. The V call is TRBV7-3, the J call TRBJ2-3; the D is unclear. This CDR3 is built from 16 residues. The ends were cut back, 5 bases at V and 0 bases at J, with 15 bases in the middle. Germline V gene lookup returns CDR1 SGHTA and CDR2 FQGTGA.

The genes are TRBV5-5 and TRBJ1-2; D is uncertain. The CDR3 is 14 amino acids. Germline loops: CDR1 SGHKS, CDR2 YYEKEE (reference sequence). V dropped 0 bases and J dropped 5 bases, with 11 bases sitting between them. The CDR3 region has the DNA TGTGCCAGCAGCTTGGGAATAGGGTCGTATGGCTACACCTTC. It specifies CASSLGIGSYGYTF. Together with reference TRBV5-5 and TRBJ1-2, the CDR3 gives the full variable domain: DAGVTQSPTHLIKTRGQQVTLRCSPISGHKSVSWYQQVLGQGPQFIFQYYEKEERGRGNFPDRFSARQFPNYSSELNVNALLLGDSALYLCASSLGIGSYGYTFGSGTRLTVV.

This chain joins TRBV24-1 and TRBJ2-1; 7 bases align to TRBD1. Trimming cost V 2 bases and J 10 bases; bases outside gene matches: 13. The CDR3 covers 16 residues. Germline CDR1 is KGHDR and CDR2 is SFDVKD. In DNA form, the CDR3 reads TGTGCCACCAGTGATTCACAGGGGCGCCTCGGACGAGAGCAGTTCTTC. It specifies CATSDSQGRLGREQFF.

In DNA, the CDR3 is TGTGCCACCAGCAGAGACTTCATCCTCGGAAGCACAGATACGCAGTATTTT. Its translation: CATSRDFILGSTDTQYF. The chain uses TRBV15 and TRBJ2-3; D is unclear. This CDR3 region has 17 residues. Germline V lookup: CDR1 LNHNV, CDR2 YYDKDF (reference sequence). The ends were cut back, 0 bases at V and 0 bases at J, with 13 bases in the middle.

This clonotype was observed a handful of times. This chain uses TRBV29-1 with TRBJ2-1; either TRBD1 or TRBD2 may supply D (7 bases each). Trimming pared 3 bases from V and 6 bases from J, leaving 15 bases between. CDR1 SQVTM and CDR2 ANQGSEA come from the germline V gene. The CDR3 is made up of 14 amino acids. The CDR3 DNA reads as TGCAGCGTTGATAGGGCAGGGGGGGGCAATGAGCAGTTCTTC. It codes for CSVDRAGGGNEQFF.

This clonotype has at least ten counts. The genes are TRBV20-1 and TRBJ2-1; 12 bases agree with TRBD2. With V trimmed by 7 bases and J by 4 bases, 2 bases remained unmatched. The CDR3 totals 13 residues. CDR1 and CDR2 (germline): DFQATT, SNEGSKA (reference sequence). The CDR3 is CSVTSGSYNEQFF. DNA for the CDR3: TGCAGTGTGACTAGCGGGAGTTACAATGAGCAGTTCTTC.

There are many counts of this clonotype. CDR3 amino acids: CASSSEGGLATNEQYF. CDR3 bases: TGCGCCAGCAGCTCCGAGGGGGGCCTCGCTACCAACGAGCAGTACTTC. V and J are TRBV5-1 and TRBJ2-7, with D perhaps given as TRBD1 or TRBD2 (6 bases each). The CDR3 totals 16 residues. CDR1 and CDR2 (germline): SGHRS, YFSETQ. V was shortened by 3 bases and J by 5 bases, with 21 bases between the two germline ends.

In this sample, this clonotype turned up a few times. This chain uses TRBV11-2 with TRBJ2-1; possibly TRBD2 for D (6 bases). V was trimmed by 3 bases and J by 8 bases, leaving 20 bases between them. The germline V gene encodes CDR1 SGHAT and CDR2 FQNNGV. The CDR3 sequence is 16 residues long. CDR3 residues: CASSFFTSGGTDEQFF. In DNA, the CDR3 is TGTGCCAGCAGCTTTTTTACCTCGGGCGGGACGGATGAGCAGTTCTTC.

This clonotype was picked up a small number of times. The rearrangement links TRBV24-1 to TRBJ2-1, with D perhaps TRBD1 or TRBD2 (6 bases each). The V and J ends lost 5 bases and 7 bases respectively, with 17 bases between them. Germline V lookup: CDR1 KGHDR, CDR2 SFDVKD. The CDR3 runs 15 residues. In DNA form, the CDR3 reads TGTGCCACCAGTGGTGGGGGGCGCGGAGTAAATGAGCAGTTCTTC. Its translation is CATSGGGRGVNEQFF.

The CDR3 sequence is CAISGLAGVSNEQFF. DNA of the CDR3: TGTGCCATCAGTGGGCTAGCGGGAGTTTCCAATGAGCAGTTCTTC. This chain connects TRBV10-3 to TRBJ2-1, with 10 bases identical to TRBD2. Trimming removed 4 bases from V and 6 bases from J; junction bases left unmatched: 6. The germline CDR1 and CDR2 sequences are ENHRY and SYGVKD. The length of the CDR3 is 15 residues.

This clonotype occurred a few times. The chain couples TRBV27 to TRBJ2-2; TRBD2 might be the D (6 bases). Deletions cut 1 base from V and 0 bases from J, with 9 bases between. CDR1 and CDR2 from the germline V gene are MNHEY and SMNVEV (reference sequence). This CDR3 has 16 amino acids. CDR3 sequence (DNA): TGTGCCAGCAGTTTATACGGGGGAACGAACACCGGGGAGCTGTTTTTT. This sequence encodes CASSLYGGTNTGELFF.

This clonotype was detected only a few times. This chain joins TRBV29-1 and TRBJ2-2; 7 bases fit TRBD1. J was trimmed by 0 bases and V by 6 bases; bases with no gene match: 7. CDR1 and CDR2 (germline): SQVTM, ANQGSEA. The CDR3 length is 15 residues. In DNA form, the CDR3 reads TGCAGCGTAGCCCGGGACAGAGCGAACACCGGGGAGCTGTTTTTT. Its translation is CSVARDRANTGELFF.

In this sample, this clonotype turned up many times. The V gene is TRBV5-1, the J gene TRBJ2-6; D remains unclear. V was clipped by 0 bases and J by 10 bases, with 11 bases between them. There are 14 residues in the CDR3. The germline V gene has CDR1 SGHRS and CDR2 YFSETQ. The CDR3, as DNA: TGCGCCAGCAGCTTGGAGGGTAGGAATAACGTCCTGACTTTC. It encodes CASSLEGRNNVLTF.

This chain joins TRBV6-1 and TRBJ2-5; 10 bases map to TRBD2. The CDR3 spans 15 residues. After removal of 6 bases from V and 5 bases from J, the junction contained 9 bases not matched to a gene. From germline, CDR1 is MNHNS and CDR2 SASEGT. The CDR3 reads CASSDASGSFETQYF. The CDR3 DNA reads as TGTGCCAGCAGCGACGCTAGCGGGAGTTTTGAGACCCAGTACTTC.

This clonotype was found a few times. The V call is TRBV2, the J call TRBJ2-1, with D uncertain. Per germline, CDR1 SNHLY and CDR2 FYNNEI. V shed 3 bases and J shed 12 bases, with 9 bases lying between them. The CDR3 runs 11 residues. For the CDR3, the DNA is TGTGCCAGCAGTGATTTCCTGGGGCAGTTCTTC. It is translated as CASSDFLGQFF.

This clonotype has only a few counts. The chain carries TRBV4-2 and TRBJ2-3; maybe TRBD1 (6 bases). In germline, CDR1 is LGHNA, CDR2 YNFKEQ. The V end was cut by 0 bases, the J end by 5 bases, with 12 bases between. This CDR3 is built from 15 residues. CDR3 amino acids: CASSQDFRGGDTQYF. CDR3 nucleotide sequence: TGTGCCAGCAGCCAAGATTTCCGAGGGGGAGATACGCAGTATTTT.

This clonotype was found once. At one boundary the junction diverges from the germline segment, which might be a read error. The CDR3 spells CASSLNFQSHFNEQFF. The CDR3 DNA is TGTGCGAGCAGCTTAAACTTTCAGTCTCATTTCAATGAGCAGTTCTTC. The chain carries TRBV11-2 and TRBJ2-1; no definite D call. The germline V gene encodes CDR1 SGHAT and CDR2 FQNNGV. The CDR3 contains 16 residues.

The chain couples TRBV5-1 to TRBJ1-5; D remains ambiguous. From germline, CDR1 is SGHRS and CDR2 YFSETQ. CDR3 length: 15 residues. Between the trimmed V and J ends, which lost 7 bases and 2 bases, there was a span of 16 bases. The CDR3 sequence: CASQMTPEGNQPQHF. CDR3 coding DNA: TGCGCCAGCCAAATGACCCCGGAGGGCAATCAGCCCCAGCATTTT. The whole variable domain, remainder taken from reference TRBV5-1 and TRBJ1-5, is KAGVTQTPRYLIKTRGQQVTLSCSPISGHRSVSWYQQTPGQGLQFLFEYFSETQRNKGNFPGRFSGRQFSNSRSEMNVSTLELGDSALYLCASQMTPEGNQPQHFGDGTRLSIL.

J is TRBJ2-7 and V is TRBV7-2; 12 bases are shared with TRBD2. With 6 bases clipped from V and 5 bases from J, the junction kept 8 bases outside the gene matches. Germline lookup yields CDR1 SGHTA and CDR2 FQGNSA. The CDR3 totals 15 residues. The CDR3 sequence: CASRTGLAGGNEQYF. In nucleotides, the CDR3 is TGTGCCAGCAGGACGGGGCTAGCGGGAGGGAACGAGCAGTACTTC.